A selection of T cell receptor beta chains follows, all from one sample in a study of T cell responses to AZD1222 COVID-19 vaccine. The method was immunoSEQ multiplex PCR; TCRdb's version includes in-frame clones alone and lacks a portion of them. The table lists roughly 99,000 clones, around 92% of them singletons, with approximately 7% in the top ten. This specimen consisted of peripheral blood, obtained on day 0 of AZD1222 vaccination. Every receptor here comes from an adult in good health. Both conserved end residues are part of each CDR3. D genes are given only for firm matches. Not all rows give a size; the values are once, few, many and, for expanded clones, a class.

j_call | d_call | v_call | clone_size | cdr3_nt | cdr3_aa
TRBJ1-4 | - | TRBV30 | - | TGTGCCTGCACTCCTCCCCAGGCAACTAATGAAAAACTGTTTTTT | CACTPPQATNEKLFF
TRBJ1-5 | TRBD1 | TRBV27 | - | TGTGCCAGCAGCCTCGGCAGGGGGCTTACTCAGCCCCAGCATTTT | CASSLGRGLTQPQHF
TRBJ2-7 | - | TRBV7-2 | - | TGTGCCAGCAGCTTTCATACAGGCCCTCTCTACGAGCAGTACTTC | CASSFHTGPLYEQYF
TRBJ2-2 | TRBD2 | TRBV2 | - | TGTGCCAGCGGGAGGGCCGGGGAGCTGTTTTTT | CASGRAGELFF
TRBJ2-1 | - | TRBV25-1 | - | TGTGCCAGCAGTGCCCTAGGGGAGCAGTTCTTC | CASSALGEQFF
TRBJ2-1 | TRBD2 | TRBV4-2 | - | TGTGCCAGCAGCCAAGTACCGGGACTAGCGGGAGGGAATGAGCAGTTCTTC | CASSQVPGLAGGNEQFF
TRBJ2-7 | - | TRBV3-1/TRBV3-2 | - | TGTGCCAGCAGCCAAGGGGTCCGGGGCGAGCAGTACTTC | CASSQGVRGEQYF
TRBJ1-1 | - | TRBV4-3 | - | TGCGCCAGCAGCCACAGGGGTACTGAAGCTTTCTTT | CASSHRGTEAFF
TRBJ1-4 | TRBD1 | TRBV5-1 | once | TGCGCCAGCAGCTTGGCTGGACAGGGTGAAAAACTGTTTTTT | CASSLAGQGEKLFF
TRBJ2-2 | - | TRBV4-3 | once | TGCGCCAGCAGCCAAGAGAACGCCCCCGGGGAGCTGTTTTTT | CASSQENAPGELFF
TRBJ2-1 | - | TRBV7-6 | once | TGTGCCAGCAGCTTAGTTGCTAGCACGTTCGATGAGCAGTTCTTC | CASSLVASTFDEQFF
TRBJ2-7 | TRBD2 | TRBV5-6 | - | TGTGCCAGCAGCTTGTACGGCGGGAGGGTTTCGAGCTACGAGCAGTACTTC | CASSLYGGRVSSYEQYF
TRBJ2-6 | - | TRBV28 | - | TGTGCCAGCAGTCCTGGGGCCAACGTCCTGACTTTC | CASSPGANVLTF
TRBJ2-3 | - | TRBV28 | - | TGTGCCAGCAGTCGGGACGGATCGAGAGATACGCAGTATTTT | CASSRDGSRDTQYF
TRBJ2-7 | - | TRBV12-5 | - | TGTGCTAGTGGTTTGGTAGATTTTGGGATCGGTGAGCAGTACTTC | CASGLVDFGIGEQYF
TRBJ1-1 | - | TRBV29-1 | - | TGCAGCGTCCACGGGGGCACCGTTAACACTGAAGCTTTCTTT | CSVHGGTVNTEAFF
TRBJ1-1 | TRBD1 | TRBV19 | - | TGTGCCAGTAGTAAATGGACAGGTTCGAGCACTGAAGCTTTCTTT | CASSKWTGSSTEAFF
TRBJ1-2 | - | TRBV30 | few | TGTGCCTGGAGTGAGGGGCCCTATGGCTACACCTTC | CAWSEGPYGYTF
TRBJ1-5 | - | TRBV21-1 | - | TGTGCCAGCCTCGCAATTTCCGGGACAGATAGCAATCAGCCCCAGCATTTT | CASLAISGTDSNQPQHF
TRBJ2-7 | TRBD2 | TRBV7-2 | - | TGTGCCAGCAGCCCAGGGACTAGCGGAAAATACGAGCAGTACTTC | CASSPGTSGKYEQYF
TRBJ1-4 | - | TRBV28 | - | TGTGCCAGCAGTCCCCCGGGCAGGGCTAATGAAAAACTGTTTTTT | CASSPPGRANEKLFF
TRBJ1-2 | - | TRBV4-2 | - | TGTGCCAGCAGCCAAGAAGGCCACCTTAACTATGGCTACACCTTC | CASSQEGHLNYGYTF
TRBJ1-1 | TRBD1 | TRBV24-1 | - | TGTGCCACCAGTGTCAACAGGGGGAGGAACACTGAAGCTTTCTTT | CATSVNRGRNTEAFF
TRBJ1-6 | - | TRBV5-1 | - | TGCGCCAGCACTTTTGGGTCTGGTTCACCCCTCCACTTT | CASTFGSGSPLHF
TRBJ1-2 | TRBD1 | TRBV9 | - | TGTGCCAGCAGCCCCCGGACAGGGTCGGCCTTGACGGGCTACACCTTC | CASSPRTGSALTGYTF
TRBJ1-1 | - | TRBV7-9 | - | TGTGCCAGCAGCAGGGACACGAACACTGAAGCTTTCTTT | CASSRDTNTEAFF
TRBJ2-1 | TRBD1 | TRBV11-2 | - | TGTGCCAGCAGTTACATTACAGGGGCCATGCAGTTCTTC | CASSYITGAMQFF
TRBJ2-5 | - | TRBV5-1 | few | TGCGCCAGCAGCTTGGCCGGGCAGGGAGTAGAGACCCAGTACTTC | CASSLAGQGVETQYF
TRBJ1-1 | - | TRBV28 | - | TGTGCCAGCACCATCATTAAGGGAGGCACTGAAGCTTTCTTT | CASTIIKGGTEAFF
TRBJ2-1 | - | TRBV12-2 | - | TGTGCAAGTCAGGGGACTAGCGGGAGTCTCGACAATGAGCAGTTCTTC | CASQGTSGSLDNEQFF
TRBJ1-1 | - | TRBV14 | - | TGTGCCAGCAGCCAAGGGGGGCGGGGAGCTTTCTTT | CASSQGGRGAFF